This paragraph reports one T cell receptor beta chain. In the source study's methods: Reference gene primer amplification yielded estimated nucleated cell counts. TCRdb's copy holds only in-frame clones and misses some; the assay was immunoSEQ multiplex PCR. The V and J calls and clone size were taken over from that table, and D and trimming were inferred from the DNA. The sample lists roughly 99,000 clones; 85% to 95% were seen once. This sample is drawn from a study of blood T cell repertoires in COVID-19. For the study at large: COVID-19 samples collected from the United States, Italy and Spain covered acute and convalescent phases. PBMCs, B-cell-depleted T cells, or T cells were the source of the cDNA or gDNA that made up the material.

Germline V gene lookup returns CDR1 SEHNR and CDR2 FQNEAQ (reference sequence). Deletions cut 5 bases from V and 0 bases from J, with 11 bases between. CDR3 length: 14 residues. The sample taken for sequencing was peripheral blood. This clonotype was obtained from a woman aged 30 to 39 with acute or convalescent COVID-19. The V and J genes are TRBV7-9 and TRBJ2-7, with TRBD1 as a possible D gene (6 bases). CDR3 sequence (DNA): TGTGCCAGCAGCAACTGGGACACCTCCTACGAGCAGTACTTC. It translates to CASSNWDTSYEQYF.